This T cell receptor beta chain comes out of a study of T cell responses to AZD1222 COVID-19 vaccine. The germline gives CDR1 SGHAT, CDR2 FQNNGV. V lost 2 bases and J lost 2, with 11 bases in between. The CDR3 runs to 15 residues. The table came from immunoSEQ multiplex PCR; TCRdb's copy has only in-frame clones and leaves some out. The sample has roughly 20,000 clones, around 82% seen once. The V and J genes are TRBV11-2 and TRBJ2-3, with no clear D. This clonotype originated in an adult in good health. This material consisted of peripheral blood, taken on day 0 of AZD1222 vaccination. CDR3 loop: CASSLYGGPTDTQYF. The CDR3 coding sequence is TGTGCCAGCAGCTTATACGGCGGTCCCACAGATACGCAGTATTTT. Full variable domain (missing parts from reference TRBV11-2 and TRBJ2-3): EAGVAQSPRYKIIEKRQSVAFWCNPISGHATLYWYQQILGQGPKLLIQFQNNGVVDDSQLPKDRFSAERLKGVDSTLKIQPAKLEDSAVYLCASSLYGGPTDTQYFGPGTRLTVL.